What follows describes a single TCR beta chain. Its recognized antigen is unknown. Per-base quality was not reported, and no clone a single base away is much larger than it. V loses 6 bases, J loses 0 bases, and the germline ends lie 5 bases apart. CDR1 and CDR2 are read off the germline V gene (reference sequence) as DFQATT and SNEGSKA. Inclusive of the bounding cysteine and phenylalanine, the CDR3 is 11 residues long. Only the CDR3 part of the read is kept: 33 bases, read in frame from the first base. These data originate in a study of OX40 agonist ivuxolimab in advanced cancers. With respect to the entire study: Ivuxolimab, which targeted the costimulatory receptor OX40 (CD134), was an agonistic, fully human IgG2 monoclonal antibody. Intravenous ivuxolimab was administered to patients every 2 weeks at six dose levels: 0.01, 0.1, 0.3, 1.5, 3 and 10 mg/kg. Among the roughly 54 dose-escalation patients, some 20 had hepatocellular carcinoma, roughly 15 melanoma, 9 renal cell carcinoma and 9 head and neck cancer. In the dose-escalation cohort, 82.7% of patients were male, and the mean age was about 55 years, with a range of roughly 23 to 85. Patients were allowed to have had prior anti-PD-1, anti-PD-L1 or anti-CTLA-4 therapy, and around 40% of the dose-escalation patients had previously received checkpoint inhibitors. Partial responses occurred in three dose-escalation patients, of whom one had hepatocellular carcinoma and two had cutaneous melanoma. Peripheral TCRbeta sequencing aimed to test whether ivuxolimab altered TCR sequence diversity and caused clonal T-cell expansion. The monotherapy dose-escalation portion (N ≈ 52 patients) of the phase I ivuxolimab trial is reported in the paper. General findings and caveats noted by the study authors: On average, CD8+ T cells showed more expanded clones than CD4+ T cells after ivuxolimab. In the 0.1-3.0 mg/kg groups, partial responders had among the lowest normalized peripheral clonal expansion, particularly in CD8+ T cells. Which antigens the clonally expanded peripheral T cells were specific for was not determined. At doses of 0.1 to 3.0 mg/kg, clonal expansion of both CD4+ and CD8+ blood T cells was observed from baseline to week 6. Low levels of normalized T-cell clonal expansion were also seen in some patients who did not respond.

For sequencing of the TCRbeta CDR3 region, genomic DNA was extracted from the sorted cells. The immunoSEQ Assay was used to sequence the TCRbeta CDR3 regions. TCRdb carries this immuneACCESS record with in-frame sequences only. Its versions omit some clonotypes, under half of them owing to an unresolved V gene in the studies checked, with the rest unexplained. The sample contains approximately 33,000 clones, about nine tenths of them found a single time. The ten top clones hold 38% of the sample. The trial excluded patients who had a history of autoimmune disease or were on systemic immunosuppression. In every dose cohort, peripheral blood was drawn for TCR sequencing at baseline, cycle 4 day 1, and cycle 7 day 1. The samples were drawn from a first-in-human, open-label, multicenter phase I dose-escalation trial of ivuxolimab. The trial enrolled adults with locally advanced or metastatic head and neck squamous cell, hepatocellular, melanoma or renal cell carcinoma. Before TCR sequencing, CD4+ and CD8+ T cells were separately sorted from peripheral blood.

The specimen comprised CD4+ or CD8+ T cells sorted from blood, sampled in a trial of the OX40 agonist ivuxolimab. The chain links TRBV20-1 with TRBJ1-2; a confident D gene designation cannot be given. This sequence originates from an adult with an advanced solid tumor such as melanoma, head and neck, liver or kidney cancer. The nucleotide sequence reads as follows: TGCAGTGCCGGTACTAACTATGGCTACACCTTC. This gives the protein CSAGTNYGYTF.